The rows below give T cell receptor beta chains drawn from one sample of a study of human T cells and chemical hapten exposure. Via MiXCR, TCRdb re-called the RACE reads, giving one row per CDR3 protein. The sample has about 77,000 distinct CDR3 sequences, around 9.3% seen once. Sequencing input: whole blood. Receptor source: a female donor in good health. Some clones in this sample may be carry-over from other donors' samples. The CDR3 runs from the conserved cysteine through the conserved F or W.

v_gene: TRBV7-9
j_gene: TRBJ2-1
CDR3aa: CASSHPYLGLAGGDNEQFF

v_gene: TRBV21-1
j_gene: TRBJ1-1
CDR3aa: CASSPRFGDRGGNTEAFF

v_gene: TRBV29-1
j_gene: TRBJ1-1
CDR3aa: CSVLPGIRPTEAFF

v_gene: TRBV20-1
j_gene: TRBJ2-3
CDR3aa: CSASVTSTSTDTQYF

v_gene: TRBV9
j_gene: TRBJ2-3
CDR3aa: CASSVNVAEPTDTQYF

v_gene: TRBV5-1
j_gene: TRBJ2-3
CDR3aa: CASSLSGTDTQYF

v_gene: TRBV7-2
j_gene: TRBJ2-4
CDR3aa: CASSFGGGAGNIQYF

v_gene: TRBV11-3
j_gene: TRBJ2-1
CDR3aa: CASSSGQSSYNEQFF

v_gene: TRBV7-2
j_gene: TRBJ1-5
CDR3aa: CASSSRTASNQPQHF

v_gene: TRBV20-1
j_gene: TRBJ2-7
CDR3aa: CSASGGYEQYF

v_gene: TRBV12-3/TRBV12-4
j_gene: TRBJ1-1
CDR3aa: CASSTTGGAGAFF

v_gene: TRBV13
j_gene: TRBJ2-5
CDR3aa: CASSVGLGQETQYF

v_gene: TRBV29-1
j_gene: TRBJ1-1
CDR3aa: CSVEDTGVHSEAFF

v_gene: TRBV5-1
j_gene: TRBJ1-1
CDR3aa: CASSVGAGTEAFF

v_gene: TRBV11-2
j_gene: TRBJ1-2
CDR3aa: CASRPTGGGFYGYTF

v_gene: TRBV18
j_gene: TRBJ1-5
CDR3aa: CASTPDREGQPQNF

v_gene: TRBV12-5
j_gene: TRBJ1-1
CDR3aa: CASGLVWGQGIGRDTEAFF

v_gene: TRBV30
j_gene: TRBJ2-6
CDR3aa: CAWGRTGTSGANVLTF

v_gene: TRBV3-1
j_gene: TRBJ2-1
CDR3aa: CASSRQGAEPYNEQFF

v_gene: TRBV6-5
j_gene: TRBJ1-1
CDR3aa: CASSYSTGTAVSEAFF

v_gene: TRBV6-2/TRBV6-3
j_gene: TRBJ2-1
CDR3aa: CASSYSDWSSYNEQFF

v_gene: TRBV29-1
j_gene: TRBJ2-1
CDR3aa: CSVEDLAGGRSEQFF

v_gene: TRBV5-4
j_gene: TRBJ2-3
CDR3aa: CASSLVGTRTDTQYF

v_gene: TRBV29-1
j_gene: TRBJ1-5
CDR3aa: CSVEQGSNQPQHF

v_gene: TRBV11-2
j_gene: TRBJ2-5
CDR3aa: CASSPEPTGEETQYF

v_gene: TRBV2
j_gene: TRBJ1-5
CDR3aa: CASRIGLSNQPQHF

v_gene: TRBV4-2
j_gene: TRBJ1-2
CDR3aa: CASSQTGTNYGYTF

v_gene: TRBV29-1
j_gene: TRBJ1-5
CDR3aa: CSVGRGLGQPQHF